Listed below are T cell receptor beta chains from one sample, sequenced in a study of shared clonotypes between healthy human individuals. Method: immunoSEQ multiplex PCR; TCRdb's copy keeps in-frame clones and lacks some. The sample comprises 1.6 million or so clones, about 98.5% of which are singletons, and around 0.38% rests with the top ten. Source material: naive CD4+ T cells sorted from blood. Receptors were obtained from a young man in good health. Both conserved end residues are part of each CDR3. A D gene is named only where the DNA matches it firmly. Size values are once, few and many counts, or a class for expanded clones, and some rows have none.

TGCGCCAGCAGCCAAGGACAGGGAGGGGGAGATACGCAGTATTTT	CASSQGQGGGDTQYF	.	.	TRBV5-1	TRBJ2-3
TGTGCCAGCAGGGAGCTGACAGCGGGAGATGATAATGAGCAGTTCTTC	CASRELTAGDDNEQFF	TRBD2	.	TRBV27	TRBJ2-1
TGTGCCAGCAGCTTTGGCAGCTTTTACAATGAGCAGTTCTTC	CASSFGSFYNEQFF	.	.	TRBV7-9	TRBJ2-1
TGTGCCATCAGGGACCTAGGCCAGCCCCAGCATTTT	CAIRDLGQPQHF	.	.	TRBV10-3	TRBJ1-5
TGTGCCAGCAGCTTAGGTCACAGGGGAAACTCCTACGAGCAGTACTTC	CASSLGHRGNSYEQYF	TRBD1	.	TRBV11-2	TRBJ2-7
TGTGCCACCTCCAGGTCGGGAGGGCAAGAGACCCAGTACTTC	CATSRSGGQETQYF	TRBD2	.	TRBV18	TRBJ2-5
TGCGCCAGCAGCCGATTTGGGGGCAGGGGTTTCTACGAGCAGTACTTC	CASSRFGGRGFYEQYF	.	.	TRBV5-1	TRBJ2-7
TGTGCCAGCAGCTTAGGCACCGAGAACACTGAAGCTTTCTTT	CASSLGTENTEAFF	.	.	TRBV7-2	TRBJ1-1
TGTGCCAGCAGTGCGACGGCTAGCGGTTTTCAGGACTTC	CASSATASGFQDF	TRBD2	.	TRBV2	TRBJ2-4
TGTGCCAGCAGCGTAGCCGGGGATGAGCAGTTCTTC	CASSVAGDEQFF	.	.	TRBV9	TRBJ2-1
TGTGCCAGCAGCACCAGACCGGTGGACGAGCAGTACTTC	CASSTRPVDEQYF	.	.	TRBV7-8	TRBJ2-7
TGCGCCAGCAGCTTGATAGGGACCCATGGCTACACCTTC	CASSLIGTHGYTF	.	.	TRBV5-1	TRBJ1-2
TGTGCCAGCAGTGACTACGAGCAGTACTTC	CASSDYEQYF	.	.	TRBV2	TRBJ2-7
TGTGCCAGCAGTTATGTGGGGAATCAGCCCCAGCATTTT	CASSYVGNQPQHF	.	.	TRBV6-5	TRBJ1-5
TGTGCCAGTATAAAGGACAGCATGAACACTGAAGCTTTCTTT	CASIKDSMNTEAFF	.	.	TRBV19	TRBJ1-1
TGTGCCAGCAGCTCTCCAGGGGGAGGAGATACGCAGTATTTT	CASSSPGGGDTQYF	.	.	TRBV7-2	TRBJ2-3
TGTGCCAGCAGCCAGGGGGTTAACTATGGCTACACCTTC	CASSQGVNYGYTF	TRBD1	once	TRBV9	TRBJ1-2
TGTGCCAGCAGCACAGAGCGGGTCGGCTACGAGCAGTACTTC	CASSTERVGYEQYF	.	.	TRBV7-9	TRBJ2-7
TGCGCCAGCAGCTTGGTGTCTAGCGGGGCACAAGAGACCCAGTACTTC	CASSLVSSGAQETQYF	TRBD2	.	TRBV5-1	TRBJ2-5
TGTGCCAGCAGCCTCACCGGAGCCGAGCAGTACTTC	CASSLTGAEQYF	.	.	TRBV7-6	TRBJ2-7
TGCGCCAGCAGCCAAGAGGACAGGGGACGGGAGACCCAGTACTTC	CASSQEDRGRETQYF	TRBD1	.	TRBV4-3	TRBJ2-5
TGTGCCAGCAGCTTGAGGGCCCCTGTGAGGGCTGGGGCCAACGTCCTGACTTTC	CASSLRAPVRAGANVLTF	.	.	TRBV5-8	TRBJ2-6
TGTGCCAGCAAGATCGACAGGGTGAACACCGGGGAGCTGTTTTTT	CASKIDRVNTGELFF	TRBD1	.	TRBV28	TRBJ2-2
TGTGCCAGCAGCCCCCGGGACACGCGGGACGGGGAGCTGTTTTTT	CASSPRDTRDGELFF	.	.	TRBV9	TRBJ2-2
TGTGCCAGCGGACGGGGCCCCTACGAGCAGTACTTC	CASGRGPYEQYF	.	.	TRBV28	TRBJ2-7
TGTGCCAGCAGTTTAGCCCAGGGACGTTACGAGCAGTACTTC	CASSLAQGRYEQYF	.	.	TRBV28	TRBJ2-7
TGTGCCAGCAGCTTGAATTTTGGGGGCCAAGAGACCCAGTACTTC	CASSLNFGGQETQYF	.	.	TRBV5-6	TRBJ2-5
TGTGCCAGCAGCCAAGATGGGGTAACAGCGGGGGGTACCCAGTACTTC	CASSQDGVTAGGTQYF	TRBD2	.	TRBV4-2	TRBJ2-5
TGTGCCAGCAGCACCCGGGACAGGGGTTCCGAGCAGTACTTC	CASSTRDRGSEQYF	.	.	TRBV21-1	TRBJ2-7
TGTGCCAGCAGCCCGGACAGCTACTCTGGGGCCAACGTCCTGACTTTC	CASSPDSYSGANVLTF	.	.	TRBV11-3	TRBJ2-6
TGTGCCAGCAGCCTAGCAATGGAGGGCAATGAGCAGTTCTTC	CASSLAMEGNEQFF	.	once	TRBV7-6	TRBJ2-1
TGTGCCAGCAGCTGGGCGGGACGAGAAAACATTCAGTACTTC	CASSWAGRENIQYF	.	.	TRBV5-5	TRBJ2-4
TGTGCCAGCAGCTACGAAACTAGCGGGAGTGGCTCAGATACGCAGTATTTT	CASSYETSGSGSDTQYF	TRBD2	.	TRBV11-2	TRBJ2-3